Following are 31 T cell receptor beta chains from one sample sequenced in a study of blood T cell repertoires in COVID-19. Assay used: immunoSEQ multiplex PCR; TCRdb lists only in-frame clones, some missing. This repertoire shows approximately 280,000 clones, roughly 86% found once; its top ten account for around 1.9%. The sequencing sample was made of PBMCs or T cells enriched from blood (not recorded which). All receptors come from a woman aged 55-70 years who had recovered from COVID-19.

The chain is built from TRBV27 and TRBJ2-7, with 10 bases identical to TRBD2. The trim removed 6 bases at V and 5 bases at J, leaving 7 bases unmatched. Germline CDR1 is MNHEY and CDR2 is SMNVEV (reference sequence). The CDR3 covers 14 residues. This chain's CDR3 is CASRPSGSPHEQYF. In DNA form, the CDR3 reads TGTGCCAGCAGGCCTAGCGGGAGTCCCCACGAGCAGTACTTC.

The rearrangement uses TRBV30 and TRBJ1-5; D remains ambiguous. V lost 1 base and J 0 bases, leaving 16 bases between the germline ends. This CDR3 spans 17 amino acids. Per germline, CDR1 GTSNPN and CDR2 SVGIG (reference sequence). CDR3 in DNA: TGTGCCTGGAGTGGGGTACAGAGCCGTTATAGCAATCAGCCCCAGCATTTT. It specifies CAWSGVQSRYSNQPQHF.

This clone came up a few times. The CDR3 sequence is CASSDWDREDYGYTF. The CDR3 nucleotides read TGTGCCAGCAGTGACTGGGACAGGGAGGACTATGGCTACACCTTC. This chain connects TRBV2 to TRBJ1-2, with 9 nucleotides matching TRBD1. CDR1 and CDR2 (germline): SNHLY, FYNNEI. The CDR3 sequence is 15 residues long. The ends lost 3 bases at V and 3 bases at J; junction bases unmatched: 5.

This clone turned up a few times. The chain couples TRBV24-1 to TRBJ2-7; maybe TRBD2 (6 bases). This CDR3 is built from 17 residues. Germline values: CDR1 KGHDR, CDR2 SFDVKD. V gave up 4 bases and J gave up 3 bases, with 21 bases separating them. As DNA, the CDR3 is TGTGCCACCAGTGACTCTGGGGGGACCAACGGTTTCTACGAGCAGTACTTC. Translation: CATSDSGGTNGFYEQYF.

This clone was detected once. The chain recombines TRBV6-5 with TRBJ1-3, with 7 bases matching TRBD1. The CDR3 runs to 11 residues. V trimming: 6 bases; J trimming: 10 bases; junction bases outside the gene matches: 3. Germline lookup yields CDR1 MNHEY and CDR2 SVGAGI. CDR3: CASRAGGTIYF. DNA of the CDR3: TGTGCCAGCAGAGCAGGGGGAACCATATATTTT.

This sequence joins TRBV9 and TRBJ1-2, with 8 bases matching TRBD1. The CDR3 has 15 amino acids. CDR1 SGDLS and CDR2 YYNGEE come from the germline V gene. The V gene end was trimmed by 0 bases and the J gene end by 8 bases; junction bases not matched to a gene: 9. The CDR3 sequence: CASSVEIQGAKGYTF. Written as DNA, the CDR3 is TGTGCCAGCAGCGTAGAAATTCAGGGGGCGAAGGGCTACACCTTC.

This chain joins TRBV4-1 and TRBJ2-5, with 8 nucleotides matching TRBD1. CDR1 is MGHRA, CDR2 YSYEKL, per germline. The CDR3 length is 15 residues. With V trimmed by 1 base and J by 5 bases, 6 bases remained unmatched. This chain's CDR3 is CASSQVAGGLETQYF. CDR3 sequence (DNA): TGCGCCAGCAGCCAAGTCGCAGGGGGCCTTGAGACCCAGTACTTC.

The chain recombines TRBV29-1 with TRBJ2-3; possible D gene TRBD1, 6 bases. The germline V and J ends were trimmed by 7 bases and 1 base, with 12 bases remaining between them. The CDR3 contains 13 residues. CDR1 and CDR2 (germline): SQVTM, ANQGSEA. CDR3 in amino acids: CSGDEGGTDTQYF. CDR3 in DNA: TGCAGCGGAGACGAGGGGGGCACAGATACGCAGTATTTT.

The V and J genes are TRBV18 and TRBJ1-5, with 8 bases identical to TRBD1. The CDR3 runs to 14 residues. Germline values: CDR1 KGHSH, CDR2 LQKENI. J lost 4 bases, V lost 4 bases, and 3 bases had no gene match. CDR3 protein: CASSLDRVNQPQHF. CDR3 bases: TGTGCCAGCTCACTGGACAGGGTGAATCAGCCCCAGCATTTT.

This sequence joins TRBV5-6 and TRBJ1-5; D possibly corresponds to TRBD1 (6 bases). CDR1 and CDR2 (germline): SGHDT, YYEEEE. The CDR3 is 14 amino acids. The chain's CDR3 is CAGAQRLSNQPQHF. The CDR3 DNA reads as TGTGCGGGGGCCCAGCGGTTGAGCAATCAGCCCCAGCATTTT.

The chain carries TRBV29-1 and TRBJ1-3, with D possibly being TRBD1 (6 bases). This CDR3 contains 14 residues. Germline values: CDR1 SQVTM, CDR2 ANQGSEA. With 7 bases removed from V and 8 bases from J, the gap between germline ends came to 21 bases. This CDR3 reads CSAITGTPGDTIYF. The CDR3 DNA follows: TGCAGCGCGATAACCGGGACACCCGGTGACACCATATATTTT.

The chain uses TRBV5-1 and TRBJ2-1; TRBD2 aligns across 9 bases. Germline CDR1 reads SGHRS; CDR2 reads YFSETQ. The CDR3 covers 15 residues. With 0 bases clipped from V and 7 bases from J, the junction kept 5 bases outside the gene matches. CDR3 amino acids: CASSLGLAVRNEQFF. DNA for the CDR3: TGCGCCAGCAGCTTGGGACTAGCGGTTAGGAATGAGCAGTTCTTC. Full variable domain (rest looked up from reference TRBV5-1 and TRBJ2-1): KAGVTQTPRYLIKTRGQQVTLSCSPISGHRSVSWYQQTPGQGLQFLFEYFSETQRNKGNFPGRFSGRQFSNSRSEMNVSTLELGDSALYLCASSLGLAVRNEQFFGPGTRLTVL.

V and J are TRBV4-1 and TRBJ1-1; tentatively, D is TRBD1 (5 bases). V lost 6 bases to trimming and J lost 4 bases, with 21 bases between them. The length of the CDR3 is 16 residues. The germline CDR1 and CDR2 sequences are MGHRA and YSYEKL. The CDR3 is CASRLKTVSISTEAFF. CDR3 nucleotide sequence: TGCGCCAGCAGACTCAAGACAGTGTCGATCTCCACTGAAGCTTTCTTT.

The rearrangement joins TRBV2 to TRBJ2-2, with a possible D match to TRBD2 (6 bases). This CDR3 is 17 amino acids long. Germline values: CDR1 SNHLY, CDR2 FYNNEI. Trimming took off 6 bases at V and 4 bases at J, with 21 bases between the two ends. The CDR3 region is CASSPTRAAGGTGELFF. The CDR3 bases are TGTGCCAGCAGCCCCACAAGGGCAGCCGGGGGCACCGGGGAGCTGTTTTTT. The complete variable domain, with remaining parts taken from reference TRBV2 and TRBJ2-2, reads EPEVTQTPSHQVTQMGQEVILRCVPISNHLYFYWYRQILGQKVEFLVSFYNNEISEKSEIFDDQFSVERPDGSNFTLKIRSTKLEDSAMYFCASSPTRAAGGTGELFFGEGSRLTVL.

This chain joins TRBV24-1 and TRBJ1-2; 9 positions agree with TRBD1. In germline, CDR1 is KGHDR, CDR2 SFDVKD. The CDR3 sequence is 16 residues long. V was clipped by 2 bases and J by 4 bases; unmatched bases: 7. CDR3 DNA sequence: TGTGCCACCAGTGATTCCGGGACAGGGACCGTCTATGGCTACACCTTC. It encodes CATSDSGTGTVYGYTF.

This clone has a single count. The chain combines TRBV5-1 with TRBJ2-1, with TRBD1 as a possible D gene (6 bases). Germline assignment: CDR1 SGHRS and CDR2 YFSETQ. The CDR3 contains 14 residues. Trimming cost V 1 base and J 5 bases, with 10 bases left between them. The CDR3 region is CASSLQTGNNEQFF. The DNA for the CDR3 is TGCGCCAGCAGCTTGCAGACAGGAAACAATGAGCAGTTCTTC. The full variable domain, with the rest looked up from reference TRBV5-1 and TRBJ2-1, is KAGVTQTPRYLIKTRGQQVTLSCSPISGHRSVSWYQQTPGQGLQFLFEYFSETQRNKGNFPGRFSGRQFSNSRSEMNVSTLELGDSALYLCASSLQTGNNEQFFGPGTRLTVL.

This clone was found a few times. The sample holds other DNA sequences that translate to the same CDR3. CDR3 sequence reads: CASSPGLAGGEQFF. CDR3 nucleotides: TGTGCCAGCAGCCCCGGACTAGCGGGGGGTGAGCAGTTCTTC. V gene TRBV11-3 combines with J gene TRBJ2-1; TRBD2 agrees at 14 bases. Trimming at V came to 5 bases and at J to 9 bases, leaving 3 bases not matched to a gene. CDR1 and CDR2 from the germline V gene are SGHNT and YENEEA. There are 14 residues in the CDR3.

This sequence joins TRBV19 and TRBJ2-7; D perhaps matches TRBD2 (7 bases). The CDR3 is 17 amino acids. Trimming pared 6 bases from V and 3 bases from J, leaving 24 bases between. Germline CDR1 reads LNHDA; CDR2 reads SQIVND (reference sequence). CDR3 loop: CASRRMGGGSLSYEQYF. The CDR3 DNA sequence: TGTGCCAGTAGAAGAATGGGGGGGGGCTCCCTTAGCTACGAGCAGTACTTC.

The chain has TRBV30 and TRBJ1-2, with unresolved D. Germline assignment: CDR1 GTSNPN and CDR2 SVGIG (reference sequence). This CDR3 contains 11 residues. The V and J ends lost 3 bases and 2 bases respectively, with 4 bases between them. CDR3 residues: CAWSPNYGYTF. The DNA of the CDR3 is TGTGCCTGGAGCCCAAACTATGGCTACACCTTC. Together with reference TRBV30 and TRBJ1-2, the CDR3 gives the full variable domain: SQTIHQWPATLVQPVGSPLSLECTVEGTSNPNLYWYRQAAGRGLQLLFYSVGIGQISSEVPQNLSASRPQDRQFILSSKKLLLSDSGFYLCAWSPNYGYTFGSGTRLTVV.

CDR3 DNA sequence: TGTGCCAGCAGCGTAGCTAATGGAGGGCCCGGAAACACCATATATTTT. Amino acid sequence: CASSVANGGPGNTIYF. V and J are TRBV9 and TRBJ1-3, with D uncertain. V lost 0 bases, J lost 4 bases, and 14 bases lay in between. The CDR3 length is 16 residues. Germline V gives CDR1 SGDLS, CDR2 YYNGEE. Supplemented by reference TRBV9 and TRBJ1-3, the full variable domain reads DSGVTQTPKHLITATGQRVTLRCSPRSGDLSVYWYQQSLDQGLQFLIQYYNGEERAKGNILERFSAQQFPDLHSELNLSSLELGDSALYFCASSVANGGPGNTIYFGEGSWLTVV.

This clone has only a few counts. V is TRBV3-1 (or the pseudogene TRBV3-2) and J is TRBJ2-7; 13 bases are a match to TRBD2. CDR1 and CDR2 (germline): LGHDT, YNNKEL (reference sequence). The CDR3 contains 16 residues. Trimming removed 8 bases from V and 2 bases from J; junction bases left unmatched: 9. CDR3 in DNA: TGTGCCAGCTCACCCTTAGGACTAGCGGGGGCCTACGAGCAGTACTTC. It encodes CASSPLGLAGAYEQYF.

On this clone: Without the conserved terminal phenylalanine or tryptophan, this CDR3 likely stems from a read error. No DNA is shown, since the ends of the CDR3 on it are uncertain; the CDR3 is the one TCRdb lists. The chain couples TRBV24-1 to TRBJ2-7; the table's D call, TRBD1, has no DNA check behind it. Inclusive of both ends, the CDR3 amounts to 12 amino acids. Germline V gene data show CDR1 as KGHDR and CDR2 as SFDVKD. The CDR3 loop reads CATSDTDRTPAR.

This chain connects TRBV28 to TRBJ1-3; 8 bases map to TRBD1. The CDR3 totals 15 residues. CDR1 MDHEN and CDR2 SYDVKM come from the germline V gene. V was pared by 4 bases and J by 4 bases, with 6 bases of the junction left unmatched. In DNA form, the CDR3 reads TGTGCCAGCAGTTCGACAGGGGCGAGGGGAAACACCATATATTTT. Translation gives CASSSTGARGNTIYF.

A note on this clone: Other nucleotide sequences in the sample specify the same CDR3. The chain employs TRBV30 and TRBJ2-5; D is unclear. V was pared by 0 bases and J by 4 bases, with 3 bases between. Germline values: CDR1 GTSNPN, CDR2 SVGIG (reference sequence). The CDR3 is made up of 11 amino acids. CDR3 sequence reads: CAWSVLETQYF. As DNA, the CDR3 is TGTGCCTGGAGTGTACTAGAGACCCAGTACTTC.

This clone was observed a few times. V gene TRBV5-1 combines with J gene TRBJ1-4; maybe TRBD1 (5 bases). CDR1 is SGHRS, CDR2 YFSETQ, per germline. V lost 0 bases and J lost 5, with 11 bases in between. The CDR3 has 15 amino acids. The CDR3 region is CASSLGQRTNEKLFF. CDR3 coding DNA: TGCGCCAGCAGCTTGGGACAGCGCACAAATGAAAAACTGTTTTTT.

V gene TRBV5-5 combines with J gene TRBJ2-2, with 7 bases matching TRBD2. Germline V CDR1 and CDR2: SGHKS, YYEKEE (reference sequence). The CDR3 length is 15 residues. J gave up 4 bases and V 4 bases, and 7 bases lay outside the gene matches. The CDR3 DNA reads as TGTGCCAGCAGCAGGTTAGCGGGCGTCACCGGGGAGCTGTTTTTT. The encoded protein is CASSRLAGVTGELFF.

The J gene is TRBJ2-1, the V gene TRBV24-1; TRBD2 agrees at 14 bases. CDR3 length: 16 residues. V dropped 3 bases and J dropped 9; count of bases not matched to a gene: 6. Germline V CDR1 and CDR2: KGHDR, SFDVKD. The CDR3 here is CATSDPGTSGRGEQFF. The CDR3 DNA reads as TGTGCCACCAGTGATCCCGGGACTAGCGGGAGAGGTGAGCAGTTCTTC.

The rearrangement uses TRBV19 and TRBJ1-2, with 9 bases fitting TRBD1. CDR3 length: 13 amino acids. The germline gives CDR1 LNHDA, CDR2 SQIVND (reference sequence). V was pared by 9 bases and J by 7 bases, with 9 bases of the junction left unmatched. The CDR3 reads CASLLQGAGGYTF. As DNA, the CDR3 is TGTGCCAGCCTCTTACAGGGGGCGGGTGGCTACACCTTC.

This rearrangement joins TRBV28 to TRBJ2-1; TRBD1 matches at 7 bases. The V gene end was trimmed by 6 bases and the J gene end by 4 bases; junction bases not matched to a gene: 6. The CDR3 covers 14 residues. Germline V gene data show CDR1 as MDHEN and CDR2 as SYDVKM. CDR3: CASRVTGQYNEQFF. In nucleotides, the CDR3 is TGTGCCAGCAGGGTTACGGGACAGTACAATGAGCAGTTCTTC.

V and J are TRBV12-2 and TRBJ1-1; the table's D gene call, TRBD1, was not cross checked with the DNA. TRBV12-2 is a pseudogene segment. This CDR3 comprises 17 residues. CDR3 DNA: TGTGCAAGTCGCTTAGCCCCGGGACAGGGAACGAACACTGAAGCTTTCTTT. Translating it yields CASRLAPGQGTNTEAFF.

The chain combines TRBV30 with TRBJ1-2; D gene ambiguous. Germline V gene data show CDR1 as GTSNPN and CDR2 as SVGIG (reference sequence). The CDR3 has 12 residues. Trimming left V 1 base short and J 13 bases short, with 16 bases between. As DNA, the CDR3 is TGTGCCTGGAGTGACGCGGCGGGATTTAGCACCTTC. Amino acid sequence: CAWSDAAGFSTF. The full variable domain, in which reference TRBV30 and TRBJ1-2 provide the parts outside the CDR3, is SQTIHQWPATLVQPVGSPLSLECTVEGTSNPNLYWYRQAAGRGLQLLFYSVGIGQISSEVPQNLSASRPQDRQFILSSKKLLLSDSGFYLCAWSDAAGFSTFGSGTRLTVV.